This T cell receptor beta chain was sequenced for a study of glioma-infiltrating T cells after dendritic cell vaccination. Overall study: Monocyte-derived dendritic cells, cultured 7 to 8 days with IL-4 and GM-CSF, were pulsed with autologous tumor lysate.

This CDR3 is built from 13 residues. Looked up from germline, CDR1 is SSHAT and CDR2 is FNYEAQ (reference sequence). V was trimmed by 5 bases and J by 6 bases, leaving 11 bases between them. TCRB CDR3 was amplified from 2 ug genomic DNA or less. The primer mix had 60 V beta and 13 J beta primers. Measured with immunoSEQ multiplex PCR; TCRdb has only the in-frame clones, and not every one. Here the sample spans roughly 80,000 clones, around 86% being singletons. Regarding time point: after dendritic cell vaccination, including at tumor progression/relapse. Patients had residual fresh-frozen tumor tissue and more than two years of survival data.

The TCR was taken from a human donor with glioblastoma. The chain uses TRBV7-7 and TRBJ1-5, with D tentatively TRBD1 (6 bases). The sample here was blood, taken after dendritic cell vaccination. CDR3 DNA sequence: TGTGCCAGCAGCCCACAGGGCGCTCAGCCCCAGCATTTT. Its protein product is CASSPQGAQPQHF.